What follows are 14 T cell receptor beta chains derived from one specimen sequenced in a study of cytotoxic CD8 clonotypes in ibrutinib-treated CLL. The repertoire was sequenced with immunoSEQ multiplex PCR; TCRdb's copy has only in-frame clones and lacks some. The repertoire has approximately 100,000 clones, 50% to 65% of them found once; the top ten carry approximately 35%. Sequencing was performed on PBMCs, taken after 24 months of ibrutinib treatment. Receptor source: a human donor with chronic lymphocytic leukemia.

This chain uses TRBV7-8 with TRBJ2-7; possible D gene TRBD1, 5 bases. The CDR3 spans 14 residues. The V gene lost 4 bases and the J gene lost 1 base, with 11 bases spanning the gap. Germline V lookup: CDR1 SGHVS, CDR2 FQNEAQ. The CDR3 coding sequence is TGTGCCAGCAGCTCTCTGGGGCCTTCCTACGAGCAGTACTTC. It specifies CASSSLGPSYEQYF.

The rearrangement joins TRBV30 to TRBJ1-2; 7 nucleotides match TRBD1. The germline gives CDR1 GTSNPN, CDR2 SVGIG (reference sequence). CDR3 size: 12 residues. The V and J ends lost 4 bases and 4 bases, in that order; junction bases with no gene match: 3. For the CDR3, the DNA is TGTGCCTGGACAGACAGGGCCTATGGCTACACCTTC. Translation gives CAWTDRAYGYTF.

The chain is built from TRBV5-1 and TRBJ2-1; no clear D gene. The germline gives CDR1 SGHRS, CDR2 YFSETQ. The V end was cut by 3 bases, the J end by 5 bases, with 9 bases between. The CDR3 consists of 13 residues. As DNA, the CDR3 is TGCGCCAGCAGCTCGTCCGGAAACAATGAGCAGTTCTTC. Its protein is CASSSSGNNEQFF.

This clone was picked up one time. The chain carries TRBV2 and TRBJ1-3; D unclear. Per the germline V gene, CDR1 is SNHLY and CDR2 is FYNNEI. This CDR3 has 13 residues. V gave up 8 bases and J gave up 0 bases, with 8 bases separating them. CDR3 nucleotide sequence: TGTGCCAGCGGAGACGACTCTGGAAACACCATATATTTT. It is translated as CASGDDSGNTIYF.

This clone was observed a handful of times. The chain combines TRBV27 with TRBJ2-7, with D possibly being TRBD1 (6 bases). The CDR3 consists of 14 residues. The V end was cut by 5 bases, the J end by 1 base, with 12 bases between. Germline V gene sequence: CDR1 MNHEY, CDR2 SMNVEV (reference sequence). CDR3 in amino acids: CASSPHGQSYEQYF. DNA for the CDR3: TGTGCCAGCAGTCCCCACGGACAGTCCTACGAGCAGTACTTC.

In DNA, the CDR3 is TGCGCCAGCAGTGAGGCCGTAGGAGGCGGCTACACCTTC. Translated: CASSEAVGGGYTF. The rearrangement joins TRBV10-2 to TRBJ1-2, with D unresolved. This CDR3 contains 13 residues. Trimming cost V 2 bases and J 8 bases, with 12 bases left between them. Looked up from germline, CDR1 is WSHSY and CDR2 is SAAADI.

The V call is TRBV6-5, the J call TRBJ1-5; 9 bases map to TRBD1. V trimming: 2 bases; J trimming: 5 bases; junction bases outside the gene matches: 4. The CDR3 covers 15 residues. CDR1 and CDR2 from the germline V gene are MNHEY and SVGAGI. The CDR3 DNA reads TGTGCCAGCAGTTACCAACAGGGGGCTTATCAGCCCCAGCATTTT. Translated: CASSYQQGAYQPQHF.

This clone showed up just a few times. CDR3 DNA: TGTGCCAGCAGTGAAGTTCGGAATCAGCCCCAGCATTTT. Translating it yields CASSEVRNQPQHF. The gene calls are TRBV2 and TRBJ1-5; no definite D call. The CDR3 spans 13 residues. CDR1 and CDR2 (germline): SNHLY, FYNNEI. Trimming pared 1 base from V and 4 bases from J, leaving 5 bases between.

The V gene is TRBV15, the J gene TRBJ2-7; TRBD2 might be the D (5 bases). CDR1 LNHNV and CDR2 YYDKDF come from the germline V gene (reference sequence). The CDR3 has 14 residues. Trimming removed 7 bases from V and 3 bases from J, with 16 bases in between. Here the CDR3 DNA reads TGTGCCACCACCCTTGAACGGGGAAGCTACGAGCAGTACTTC. Protein sequence: CATTLERGSYEQYF.

J is TRBJ2-7 and V is TRBV5-1; D not resolved. The CDR3 is 14 residues long. Germline CDR1 is SGHRS and CDR2 is YFSETQ. Trimming took off 1 base at V and 2 bases at J, with 10 bases between the two ends. The CDR3 region has the DNA TGCGCCAGCAGCTTGACACCGAGAACCTACGAGCAGTACTTC. As protein: CASSLTPRTYEQYF.

There are many counts of this clone. The chain is built from TRBV28 and TRBJ2-3, with D possibly being TRBD1 or TRBD2 (7 bases each). The CDR3 sequence is 16 residues long. Trimming took 4 bases from V and 4 from J, leaving 18 bases between them. Germline V gene data show CDR1 as MDHEN and CDR2 as SYDVKM. CDR3 DNA: TGTGCCAGCAGTTCCATAGCGGGTCAGGGGGCAGATACGCAGTATTTT. Translated, it gives CASSSIAGQGADTQYF.

The rearrangement links TRBV29-1 to TRBJ2-3; TRBD2 matches at 10 bases. The V gene end was trimmed by 8 bases and the J gene end by 3 bases; junction bases not matched to a gene: 5. CDR1 and CDR2 (germline): SQVTM, ANQGSEA. This CDR3 has 13 residues. In nucleotides, the CDR3 is TGCAGCTTACTTAGCGGGGGGACAGATACGCAGTATTTT. It specifies CSLLSGGTDTQYF.

The chain has TRBV6-1 and TRBJ1-1; 8 nucleotides match TRBD1. From germline, CDR1 is MNHNS and CDR2 SASEGT. The CDR3 has 14 amino acids. The J segment lost 2 bases and the V segment lost 6 bases, leaving 5 bases of the junction unmatched. In DNA, the CDR3 is TGTGCCAGCAGGAGGGGACAGGAAAACACTGAAGCTTTCTTT. It codes for CASRRGQENTEAFF.

This rearrangement joins TRBV7-2 to TRBJ1-6, with D tentatively TRBD1 (6 bases). With 4 bases removed from V and 14 bases from J, the gap between germline ends came to 18 bases. Germline assignment: CDR1 SGHTA and CDR2 FQGNSA. The CDR3 totals 14 residues. CDR3 in amino acids: CASSSSNGGRTLHF. Written as DNA, the CDR3 is TGTGCCAGCAGCTCTTCCAACGGGGGGCGAACCCTCCACTTT. The whole variable domain, remainder taken from reference TRBV7-2 and TRBJ1-6, is GAGVSQSPSNKVTEKGKDVELRCDPISGHTALYWYRQSLGQGLEFLIYFQGNSAPDKSGLPSDRFSAERTGGSVSTLTIQRTQQEDSAVYLCASSSSNGGRTLHFGNGTRLTVT.